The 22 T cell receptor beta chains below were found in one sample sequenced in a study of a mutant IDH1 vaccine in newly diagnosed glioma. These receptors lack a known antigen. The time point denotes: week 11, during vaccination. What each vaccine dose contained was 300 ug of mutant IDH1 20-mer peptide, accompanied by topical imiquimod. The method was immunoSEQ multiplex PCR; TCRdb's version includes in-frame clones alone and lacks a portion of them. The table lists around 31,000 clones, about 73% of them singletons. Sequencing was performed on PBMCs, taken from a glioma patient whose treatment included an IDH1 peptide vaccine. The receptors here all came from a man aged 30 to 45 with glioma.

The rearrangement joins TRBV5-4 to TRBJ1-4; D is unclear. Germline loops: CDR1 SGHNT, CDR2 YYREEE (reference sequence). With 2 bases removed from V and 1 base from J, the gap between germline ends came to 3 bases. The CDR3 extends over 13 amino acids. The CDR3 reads CASSFGTNEKLFF. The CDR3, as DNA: TGTGCCAGCAGCTTTGGAACTAATGAAAAACTGTTTTTT.

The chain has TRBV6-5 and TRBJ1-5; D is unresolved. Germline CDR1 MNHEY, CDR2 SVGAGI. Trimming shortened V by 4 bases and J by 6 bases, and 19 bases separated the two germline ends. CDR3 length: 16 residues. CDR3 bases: TGTGCCAGCAGTTCACCGACCGGAATCGATAGTCAGCCCCAGCATTTT. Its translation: CASSSPTGIDSQPQHF.

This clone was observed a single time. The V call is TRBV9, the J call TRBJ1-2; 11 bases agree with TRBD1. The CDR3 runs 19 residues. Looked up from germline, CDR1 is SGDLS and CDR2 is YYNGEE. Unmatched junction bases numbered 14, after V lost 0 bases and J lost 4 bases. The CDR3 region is CASSVESSGGQGAIYGYTF. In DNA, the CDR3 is TGTGCCAGCAGCGTAGAGAGCTCGGGTGGACAGGGGGCAATCTATGGCTACACCTTC.

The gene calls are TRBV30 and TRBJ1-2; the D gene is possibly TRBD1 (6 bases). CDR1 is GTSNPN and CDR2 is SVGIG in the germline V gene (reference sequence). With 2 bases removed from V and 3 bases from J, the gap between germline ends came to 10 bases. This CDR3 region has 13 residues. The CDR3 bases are TGTGCCTGGAGTACAGGGAAGCACTATGGCTACACCTTC. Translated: CAWSTGKHYGYTF. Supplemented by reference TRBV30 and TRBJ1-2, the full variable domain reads SQTIHQWPATLVQPVGSPLSLECTVEGTSNPNLYWYRQAAGRGLQLLFYSVGIGQISSEVPQNLSASRPQDRQFILSSKKLLLSDSGFYLCAWSTGKHYGYTFGSGTRLTVV.

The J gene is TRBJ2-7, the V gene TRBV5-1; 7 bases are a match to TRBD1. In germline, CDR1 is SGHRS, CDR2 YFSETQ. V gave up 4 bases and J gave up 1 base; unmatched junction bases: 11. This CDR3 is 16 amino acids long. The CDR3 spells CASSIRGQPESYEQYF. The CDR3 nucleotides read TGCGCCAGCAGCATAAGGGGACAGCCCGAATCCTACGAGCAGTACTTC. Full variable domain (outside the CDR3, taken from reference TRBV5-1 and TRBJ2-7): KAGVTQTPRYLIKTRGQQVTLSCSPISGHRSVSWYQQTPGQGLQFLFEYFSETQRNKGNFPGRFSGRQFSNSRSEMNVSTLELGDSALYLCASSIRGQPESYEQYFGPGTRLTVT.

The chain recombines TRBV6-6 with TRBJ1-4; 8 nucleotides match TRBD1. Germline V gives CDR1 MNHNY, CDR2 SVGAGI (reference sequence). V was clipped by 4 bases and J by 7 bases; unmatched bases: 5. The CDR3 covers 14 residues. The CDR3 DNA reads TGTGCCAGCAGTTTGACAGGGGTGCGTGAAAAACTGTTTTTT. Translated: CASSLTGVREKLFF.

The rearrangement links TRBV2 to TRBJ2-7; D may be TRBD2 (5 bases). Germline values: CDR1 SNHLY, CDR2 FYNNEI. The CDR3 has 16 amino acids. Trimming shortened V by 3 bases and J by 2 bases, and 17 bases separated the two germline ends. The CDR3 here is CASSDVRGPSPYEQYF. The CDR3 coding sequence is TGTGCCAGCAGTGACGTAAGAGGGCCGTCCCCCTACGAGCAGTACTTC.

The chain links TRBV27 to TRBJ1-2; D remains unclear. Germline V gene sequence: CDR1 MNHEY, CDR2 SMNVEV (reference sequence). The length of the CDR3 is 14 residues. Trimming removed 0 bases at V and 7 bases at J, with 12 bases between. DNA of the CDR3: TGTGCCAGCAGTTTATCCTCCGGGGTGTCTGGCTACACCTTC. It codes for CASSLSSGVSGYTF.

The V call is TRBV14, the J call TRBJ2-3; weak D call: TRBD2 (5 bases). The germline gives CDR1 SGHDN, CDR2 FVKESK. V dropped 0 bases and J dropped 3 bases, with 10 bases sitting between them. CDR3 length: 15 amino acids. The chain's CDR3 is CASSQDMRRTDTQYF. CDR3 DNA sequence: TGTGCCAGCAGCCAAGACATGCGGAGGACAGATACGCAGTATTTT. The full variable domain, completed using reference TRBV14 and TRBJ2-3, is EAGVTQFPSHSVIEKGQTVTLRCDPISGHDNLYWYRRVMGKEIKFLLHFVKESKQDESGMPNNRFLAERTGGTYSTLKVQPAELEDSGVYFCASSQDMRRTDTQYFGPGTRLTVL.

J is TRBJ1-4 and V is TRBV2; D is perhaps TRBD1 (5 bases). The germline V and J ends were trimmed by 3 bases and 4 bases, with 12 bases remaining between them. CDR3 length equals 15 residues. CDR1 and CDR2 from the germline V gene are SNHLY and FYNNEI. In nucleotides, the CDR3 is TGTGCCAGCAGTGAGAACCACGGGGGTAATGAAAAACTGTTTTTT. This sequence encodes CASSENHGGNEKLFF.

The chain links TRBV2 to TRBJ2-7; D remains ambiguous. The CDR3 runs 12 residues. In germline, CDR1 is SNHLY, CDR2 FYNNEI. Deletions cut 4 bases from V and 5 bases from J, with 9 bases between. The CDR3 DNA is TGTGCCAGCAGTGGAGCCCTCAACGAGCAGTACTTC. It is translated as CASSGALNEQYF.

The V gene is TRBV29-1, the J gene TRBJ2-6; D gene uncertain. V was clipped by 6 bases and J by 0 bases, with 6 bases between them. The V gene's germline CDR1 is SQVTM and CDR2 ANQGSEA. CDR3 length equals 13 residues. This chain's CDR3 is CSVALSGANVLTF. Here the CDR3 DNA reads TGCAGCGTGGCCCTCTCTGGGGCCAACGTCCTGACTTTC.

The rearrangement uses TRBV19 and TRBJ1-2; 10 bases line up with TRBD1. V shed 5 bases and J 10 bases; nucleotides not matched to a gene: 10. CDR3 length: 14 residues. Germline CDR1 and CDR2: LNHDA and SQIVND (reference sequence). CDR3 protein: CASSLQKDRGSYTF. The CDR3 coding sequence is TGTGCCAGTAGTCTCCAGAAGGACAGGGGGTCCTACACCTTC. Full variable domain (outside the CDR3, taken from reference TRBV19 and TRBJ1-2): DGGITQSPKYLFRKEGQNVTLSCEQNLNHDAMYWYRQDPGQGLRLIYYSQIVNDFQKGDIAEGYSVSREKKESFPLTVTSAQKNPTAFYLCASSLQKDRGSYTFGSGTRLTVV.

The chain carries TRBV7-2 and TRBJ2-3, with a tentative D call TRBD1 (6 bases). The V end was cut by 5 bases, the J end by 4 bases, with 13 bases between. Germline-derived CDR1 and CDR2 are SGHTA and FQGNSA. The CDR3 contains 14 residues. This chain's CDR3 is CASSERTASDTQYF. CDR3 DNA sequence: TGTGCCAGCAGCGAGAGGACAGCTTCAGATACGCAGTATTTT.

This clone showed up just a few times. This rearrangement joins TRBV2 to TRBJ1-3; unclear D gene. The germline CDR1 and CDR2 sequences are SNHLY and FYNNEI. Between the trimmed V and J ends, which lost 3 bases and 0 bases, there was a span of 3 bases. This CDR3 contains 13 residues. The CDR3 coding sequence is TGTGCCAGCAGTGAGAGCTCTGGAAACACCATATATTTT. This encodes CASSESSGNTIYF.

The CDR3 bases are TGTGCCAGCAGCTTGCGGGTAGCGGGAGGAACAGATACGCAGTATTTT. As protein: CASSLRVAGGTDTQYF. V and J are TRBV5-6 and TRBJ2-3; 10 bases match TRBD2. J was trimmed by 3 bases and V by 1 base; bases with no gene match: 5. CDR3 length: 16 amino acids. Germline values: CDR1 SGHDT, CDR2 YYEEEE. Full variable domain (missing parts from reference TRBV5-6 and TRBJ2-3): DAGVTQSPTHLIKTRGQQVTLRCSPKSGHDTVSWYQQALGQGPQFIFQYYEEEERQRGNFPDRFSGHQFPNYSSELNVNALLLGDSALYLCASSLRVAGGTDTQYFGPGTRLTVL.

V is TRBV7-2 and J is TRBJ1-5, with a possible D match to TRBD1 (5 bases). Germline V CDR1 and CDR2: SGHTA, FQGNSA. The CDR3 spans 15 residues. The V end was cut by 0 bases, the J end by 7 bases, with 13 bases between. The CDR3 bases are TGTGCCAGCAGCTTAGCCCGGGGGTCAGGACAGCCCCAGCATTTT. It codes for CASSLARGSGQPQHF.

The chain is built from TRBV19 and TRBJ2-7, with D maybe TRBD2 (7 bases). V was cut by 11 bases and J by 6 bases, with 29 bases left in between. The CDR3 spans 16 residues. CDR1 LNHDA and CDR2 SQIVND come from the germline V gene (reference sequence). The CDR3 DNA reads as TGTGCCGTCCACAGGGAGGGAGTGATTTGGTTTGCCGAGCAGTACTTC. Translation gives CAVHREGVIWFAEQYF.

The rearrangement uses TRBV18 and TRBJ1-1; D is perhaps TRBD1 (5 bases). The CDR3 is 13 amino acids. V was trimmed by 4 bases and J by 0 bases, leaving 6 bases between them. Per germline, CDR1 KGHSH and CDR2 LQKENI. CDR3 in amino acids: CASSLGVNTEAFF. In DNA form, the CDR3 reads TGTGCCAGCTCACTAGGGGTGAACACTGAAGCTTTCTTT.

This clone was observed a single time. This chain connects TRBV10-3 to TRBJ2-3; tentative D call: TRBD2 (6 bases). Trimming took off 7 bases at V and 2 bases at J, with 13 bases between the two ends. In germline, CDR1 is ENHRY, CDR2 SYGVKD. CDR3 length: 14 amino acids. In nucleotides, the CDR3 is TGTGCCATCACTCTTAGCGGAAACACAGATACGCAGTATTTT. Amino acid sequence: CAITLSGNTDTQYF.

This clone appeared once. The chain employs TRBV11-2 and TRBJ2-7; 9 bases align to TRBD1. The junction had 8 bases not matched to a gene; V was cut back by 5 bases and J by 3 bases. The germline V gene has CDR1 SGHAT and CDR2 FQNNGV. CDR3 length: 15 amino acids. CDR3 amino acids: CASSPVTGGDYEQYF. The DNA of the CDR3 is TGTGCCAGCAGCCCAGTGACAGGGGGTGACTACGAGCAGTACTTC.

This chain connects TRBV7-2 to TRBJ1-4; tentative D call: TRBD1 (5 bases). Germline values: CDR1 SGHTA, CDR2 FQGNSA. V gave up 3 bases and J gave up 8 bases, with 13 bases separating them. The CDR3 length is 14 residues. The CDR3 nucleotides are TGTGCCAGCAGCTTCCGGGCCAGGGAGGAAAAACTGTTTTTT. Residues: CASSFRAREEKLFF.